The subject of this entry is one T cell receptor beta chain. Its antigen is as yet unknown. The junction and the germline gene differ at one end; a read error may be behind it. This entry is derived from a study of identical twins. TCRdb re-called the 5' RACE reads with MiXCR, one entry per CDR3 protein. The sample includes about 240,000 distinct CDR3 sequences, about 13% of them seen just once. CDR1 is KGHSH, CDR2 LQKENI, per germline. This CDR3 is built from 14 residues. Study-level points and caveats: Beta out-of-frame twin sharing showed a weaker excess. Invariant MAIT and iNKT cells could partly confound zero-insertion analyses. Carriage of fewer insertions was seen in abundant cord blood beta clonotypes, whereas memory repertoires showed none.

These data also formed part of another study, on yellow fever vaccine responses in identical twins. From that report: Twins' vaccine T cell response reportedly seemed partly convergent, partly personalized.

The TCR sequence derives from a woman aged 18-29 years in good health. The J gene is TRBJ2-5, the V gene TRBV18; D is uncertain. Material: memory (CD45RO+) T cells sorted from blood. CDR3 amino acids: CASLPRTDQETQYF. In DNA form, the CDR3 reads TGTGCCAGCTTACCACGAACAGATCAAGAGACCCAGTACTTC. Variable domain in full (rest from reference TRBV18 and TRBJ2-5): NAGVMQNPRHLVRRRGQEARLRCSPMKGHSHVYWYRQLPEEGLKFMVYLQKENIIDESGMPKERFSAEFPKEGPSILRIQQVVRGDSAAYFCASLPRTDQETQYFGPGTRLLVL.